Given below is one TCR beta chain in context. Its target is unknown. Germline is not matched at one junction end, which may reflect a read error. Preparation of the unsorted libraries drew on 2 million PBMCs stored at -80 C. The sample comes from a study of neurological immune-mediated disorders. Synthesis of cDNA was carried out by template-switch 5'RACE. The reaction used 10-nucleotide random UMIs. One entry per CDR3 protein results from TCRdb running MiXCR on the 5' RACE reads. The sample carries roughly 30,000 distinct CDR3 sequences, more than 6.5% recorded once. The CDR3 is 12 residues long. The V gene's germline CDR1 is DFQATT and CDR2 SNEGSKA (reference sequence). The study, taken as a whole, reports: None of the CDR3 amino acid sequences of expanded clones recurred across subjects, suggesting private repertoires in all groups. TCR clonal expansion peaked in HTLV-1-associated myelopathy patients and was lowest in multiple sclerosis patients.

Sequencing used PBMCs. The chain employs TRBV20-1 and TRBJ2-7; 11 bases match TRBD1. This receptor was identified in a woman between 45 and 60 years old in good health. As DNA, the CDR3 is TGCAGTGTTCGGACAGGGGGCCACGAGCAGTACTTT. It codes for CSVRTGGHEQYF.